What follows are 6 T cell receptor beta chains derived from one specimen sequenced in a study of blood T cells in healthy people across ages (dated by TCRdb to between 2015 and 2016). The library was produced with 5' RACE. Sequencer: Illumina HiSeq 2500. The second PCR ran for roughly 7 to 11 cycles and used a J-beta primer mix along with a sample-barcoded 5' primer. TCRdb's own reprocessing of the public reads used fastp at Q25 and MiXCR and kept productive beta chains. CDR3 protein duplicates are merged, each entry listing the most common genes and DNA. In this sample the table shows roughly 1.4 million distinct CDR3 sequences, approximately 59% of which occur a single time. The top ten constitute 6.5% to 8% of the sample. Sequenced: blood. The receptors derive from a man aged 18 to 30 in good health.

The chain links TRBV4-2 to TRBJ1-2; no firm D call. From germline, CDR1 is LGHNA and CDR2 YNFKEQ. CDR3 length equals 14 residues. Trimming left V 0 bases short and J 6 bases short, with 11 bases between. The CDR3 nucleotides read TGTGCCAGCAGCCAAGATCCGGGAGACGATGGCTACACCTTC. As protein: CASSQDPGDDGYTF.

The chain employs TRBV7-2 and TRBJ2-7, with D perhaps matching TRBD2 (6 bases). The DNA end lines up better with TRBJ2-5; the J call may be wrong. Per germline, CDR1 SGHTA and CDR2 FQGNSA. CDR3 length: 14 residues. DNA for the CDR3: TGTGCCAGCAGCTCCTCGACTAGTAGGGAGACCCAGTACTTC. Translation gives CASSSSTSRETQYF.

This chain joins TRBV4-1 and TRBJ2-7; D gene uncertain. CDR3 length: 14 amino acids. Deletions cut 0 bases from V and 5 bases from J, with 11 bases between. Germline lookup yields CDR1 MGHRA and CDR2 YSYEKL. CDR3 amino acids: CASSQDRVGHEQYF. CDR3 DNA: TGCGCCAGCAGCCAAGATAGGGTAGGGCACGAGCAGTACTTC.

This chain's CDR3 is CATKDRPGANVLTF. CDR3 DNA sequence: TGTGCCACCAAGGACCGCCCTGGGGCCAACGTCCTGACTTTC. The chain carries TRBV27 and TRBJ2-6, with D hard to call. The CDR3 contains 14 residues. Deletions cut 10 bases from V and 2 bases from J, with 12 bases between. Germline V gene data show CDR1 as MNHEY and CDR2 as SMNVEV (reference sequence).

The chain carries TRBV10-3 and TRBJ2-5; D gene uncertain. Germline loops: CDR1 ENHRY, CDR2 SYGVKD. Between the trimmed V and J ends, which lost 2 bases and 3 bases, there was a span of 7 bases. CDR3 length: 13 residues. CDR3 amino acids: CAISEGVEETQYF. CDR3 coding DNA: TGTGCCATCAGTGAGGGAGTCGAAGAGACCCAGTACTTC.

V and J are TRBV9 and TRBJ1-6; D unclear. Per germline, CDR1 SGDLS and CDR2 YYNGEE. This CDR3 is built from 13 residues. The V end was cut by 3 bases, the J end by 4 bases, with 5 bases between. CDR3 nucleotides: TGTGCCAGCAGCGGAGAATATAATTCACCCCTCCACTTT. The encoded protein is CASSGEYNSPLHF.